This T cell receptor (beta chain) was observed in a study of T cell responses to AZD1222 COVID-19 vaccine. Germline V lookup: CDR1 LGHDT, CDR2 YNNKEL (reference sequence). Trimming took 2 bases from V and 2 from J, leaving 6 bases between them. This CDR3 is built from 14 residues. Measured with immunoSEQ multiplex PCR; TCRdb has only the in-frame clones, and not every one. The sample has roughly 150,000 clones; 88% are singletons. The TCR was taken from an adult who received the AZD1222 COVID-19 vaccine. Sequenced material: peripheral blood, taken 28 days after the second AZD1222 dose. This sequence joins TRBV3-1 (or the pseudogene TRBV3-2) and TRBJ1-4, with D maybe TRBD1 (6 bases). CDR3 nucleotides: TGTGCCAGCAGCCAAAGGGGGACTAATGAAAAACTGTTTTTT. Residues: CASSQRGTNEKLFF.